The 17 T cell receptor beta chains given below trace back to one sample, sequenced in a study of blood T cells in healthy people across ages. For the second PCR, which ran for 7 to 11 cycles, a sample-barcoded 5' primer and a J-beta primer mix were used. TCRdb recomputed calls from the 5' RACE reads with MiXCR, one row per CDR3 protein. The data contain approximately 680,000 distinct CDR3 sequences, 32% of them singletons. What was sequenced was blood. The receptors here all came from a woman over 75 in good health.

In this sample, this clonotype turned up many times. The chain recombines TRBV7-3 with TRBJ1-1, with D possibly matching TRBD1 (5 bases). The CDR3 is 13 residues long. Per germline, CDR1 SGHTA and CDR2 FQGTGA. Trimming removed 1 base from V and 4 bases from J, with 7 bases in between. Here the CDR3 reads CASSLRGGTEAFF. The CDR3 DNA reads TGTGCCAGCAGCTTAAGGGGGGGCACTGAAGCTTTCTTT.

The chain employs TRBV30 and TRBJ1-1, with 8 bases fitting TRBD1. The germline V gene has CDR1 GTSNPN and CDR2 SVGIG (reference sequence). J gave up 4 bases and V 0 bases, and 4 bases lay outside the gene matches. The CDR3 sequence is 14 residues long. For the CDR3, the DNA is TGTGCCTGGAGTGTAGGGGGGACAGGCACTGAAGCTTTCTTT. It yields the protein CAWSVGGTGTEAFF.

This clonotype was recorded only once. This rearrangement joins TRBV20-1 to TRBJ2-5; D gene ambiguous. Germline V CDR1 and CDR2: DFQATT, SNEGSKA (reference sequence). There are 14 residues in the CDR3. Trimming removed 5 bases from V and 3 bases from J, with 16 bases in between. The CDR3 nucleotides are TGCAGTGCTGGAGTGGGGTTAGTCGAAGAGACCCAGTACTTC. Its translation is CSAGVGLVEETQYF.

The chain couples TRBV28 to TRBJ2-7; 7 nucleotides align to TRBD1. This CDR3 is built from 13 residues. The J segment lost 4 bases and the V segment lost 5 bases, leaving 5 bases of the junction unmatched. The germline V gene has CDR1 MDHEN and CDR2 SYDVKM. CDR3 DNA sequence: TGTGCCAGCAGTACCACGGACAGGTACGAGCAGTACTTC. Translating it yields CASSTTDRYEQYF.

This chain links TRBV4-3 with TRBJ2-5; D possibly uses TRBD1 or TRBD2 (5 bases each). The CDR3 spans 19 residues. Germline V gene data show CDR1 as LGHNA and CDR2 as YSLEER. Trimming took off 1 base at V and 2 bases at J, with 23 bases between the two ends. The CDR3 coding sequence is TGCGCCAGCAGCCAAGCCCTAGCAGGGACGGGGTTTAGACAAGAGACCCAGTACTTC. Amino acids: CASSQALAGTGFRQETQYF.

The chain couples TRBV30 to TRBJ1-2, with 7 nucleotides matching TRBD1. V was clipped by 6 bases and J by 7 bases; unmatched bases: 14. CDR1 GTSNPN and CDR2 SVGIG come from the germline V gene (reference sequence). This CDR3 has 14 residues. This chain's CDR3 is CACTPPTGQTGYTF. For the CDR3, the DNA is TGTGCCTGTACTCCTCCGACAGGGCAGACTGGCTACACCTTC.

The chain links TRBV20-1 to TRBJ1-1; D remains ambiguous. Germline CDR1 is DFQATT and CDR2 is SNEGSKA (reference sequence). This CDR3 is 11 amino acids long. With 5 bases removed from V and 5 bases from J, the gap between germline ends came to 9 bases. The CDR3 spells CSAPDATEAFF. For the CDR3, the DNA is TGCAGTGCTCCCGACGCAACTGAAGCTTTCTTT.

This clonotype occurred many times. This chain links TRBV9 with TRBJ1-4, with D unclear. Germline V lookup: CDR1 SGDLS, CDR2 YYNGEE. V shed 4 bases and J shed 8 bases, with 18 bases lying between them. CDR3 length: 15 amino acids. The CDR3 is CASSTSPIQDEKLFF. Here the CDR3 DNA reads TGTGCCAGCAGCACCAGTCCTATTCAGGACGAAAAACTGTTTTTT.

This clonotype has ten or more counts. This chain joins TRBV10-3 and TRBJ2-3; the match to TRBD2 covers 7 bases. The CDR3 runs to 13 residues. The germline gives CDR1 ENHRY, CDR2 SYGVKD. The V gene end was trimmed by 3 bases and the J gene end by 6 bases; junction bases not matched to a gene: 3. The CDR3 DNA follows: TGTGCCATCAGTGACCTCGGGGGGGATACGCAGTATTTT. Its protein product is CAISDLGGDTQYF.

This chain links TRBV6-2 or TRBV6-3 with TRBJ2-3, with D perhaps assigned TRBD1 or TRBD2 (5 bases each). Trimming stripped 2 bases from V and 6 bases from J, with 15 bases between. CDR3 size: 15 residues. The germline CDR1 and CDR2 sequences are MNHEY and SVGEGT. The CDR3 DNA follows: TGTGCCAGCAGTTACCGGGACCCTTTGCCCGATACGCAGTATTTT. This sequence encodes CASSYRDPLPDTQYF.

The chain has TRBV10-3 and TRBJ2-1, with a weak D call TRBD2 (6 bases). Trimming pared 2 bases from V and 4 bases from J, leaving 12 bases between. The CDR3 has 15 amino acids. Germline assignment: CDR1 ENHRY and CDR2 SYGVKD. CDR3 coding DNA: TGTGCCATCAGTGAGGGGGCGGGATTATACAATGAGCAGTTCTTC. Its translation is CAISEGAGLYNEQFF.

This clonotype has a count of ten or more. The V gene is TRBV7-2, the J gene TRBJ1-1, with D perhaps matching TRBD1 (5 bases). Trimming left V 8 bases short and J 4 bases short, with 14 bases between. This CDR3 has 13 residues. Germline CDR1 and CDR2: SGHTA and FQGNSA. CDR3: CASCSGGSTEAFF. The CDR3 DNA sequence: TGTGCCAGCTGTTCGGGGGGGAGCACTGAAGCTTTCTTT.

This clonotype was found many times. This rearrangement joins TRBV9 to TRBJ1-5; tentatively, D is TRBD1 (5 bases). Trimming removed 5 bases at V and 6 bases at J, with 15 bases between. This CDR3 contains 14 residues. The germline V gene has CDR1 SGDLS and CDR2 YYNGEE. CDR3 sequence: CASSQAGEGQPQHF. The CDR3 DNA reads TGTGCCAGCAGTCAGGCGGGGGAGGGTCAGCCCCAGCATTTT.

In its sample, this clonotype was seen a few times. This may arise from a read error, as a much more abundant clone is one base away. J is TRBJ1-2 and V is TRBV27, with D possibly being TRBD1 (6 bases). Trimming cost V 5 bases and J 6 bases, with 19 bases left between them. The length of the CDR3 is 15 residues. Germline values: CDR1 MNHEY, CDR2 SMNVEV (reference sequence). In DNA, the CDR3 is TGTGCCAGCAGTGGTCCGGGACAAGGGGTCCATGGCTACACCTTC. This sequence encodes CASSGPGQGVHGYTF.

This clonotype has ten or more counts. This rearrangement joins TRBV5-1 to TRBJ1-4; D gene unclear. The germline CDR1 and CDR2 sequences are SGHRS and YFSETQ. V was clipped by 6 bases and J by 8 bases, with 2 bases between them. The CDR3 is 9 amino acids. The CDR3 spells CASNEKLFF. CDR3 DNA sequence: TGCGCCAGCAACGAAAAACTGTTTTTT. Based on the CDR3 plus reference TRBV5-1 and TRBJ1-4, the full variable domain is KAGVTQTPRYLIKTRGQQVTLSCSPISGHRSVSWYQQTPGQGLQFLFEYFSETQRNKGNFPGRFSGRQFSNSRSEMNVSTLELGDSALYLCASNEKLFFGSGTQLSVL.

For this clonotype: A much more abundant neighbour one base away suggests this may be a read error. The chain recombines TRBV12-3 or TRBV12-4 with TRBJ2-7; D is unclear. V was clipped by 6 bases and J by 4 bases, with 10 bases between them. The CDR3 consists of 12 residues. CDR3 sequence reads: CASRQIGYEQYF. Written as DNA, the CDR3 is TGTGCCAGCAGGCAGATAGGATACGAGCAGTACTTC.

This clonotype was picked up a small number of times. The gene calls are TRBV30 and TRBJ2-3, with 7 positions matching TRBD1. The CDR3 runs 15 residues. Germline V gene lookup returns CDR1 GTSNPN and CDR2 SVGIG (reference sequence). V was clipped by 0 bases and J by 5 bases; unmatched bases: 8. The CDR3 coding sequence is TGTGCCTGGAGTGTACTAGGGGGCCGCGGAGATACGCAGTATTTT. It translates to CAWSVLGGRGDTQYF.